Each of the 17 T cell receptor beta chains below was sequenced from the same sample in a study of OX40 agonist ivuxolimab in advanced cancers. The assay was immunoSEQ multiplex PCR, and TCRdb's table has in-frame clones only and misses some. The sample carries about 62,000 clones, more than 85% recorded once. The starting material was CD4+ or CD8+ T cells sorted from blood, obtained in a trial of the OX40 agonist ivuxolimab. The receptors were gathered from an adult with an advanced solid tumor such as melanoma, head and neck, liver or kidney cancer.

This clone has a handful of counts. V gene TRBV7-9 combines with J gene TRBJ2-7, with D perhaps matching TRBD1 or TRBD2 (5 bases each). The CDR3 covers 13 residues. Trimming took 6 bases from V and 3 from J, leaving 12 bases between them. Germline V gives CDR1 SEHNR, CDR2 FQNEAQ (reference sequence). The CDR3 reads CASRTGPSYEQYF. As DNA, the CDR3 is TGTGCCAGCAGGACGGGGCCGAGCTACGAGCAGTACTTC. Supplemented by reference TRBV7-9 and TRBJ2-7, the full variable domain reads DTGVSQNPRHKITKRGQNVTFRCDPISEHNRLYWYRQTLGQGPEFLTYFQNEAQLEKSRLLSDRFSAERPKGSFSTLEIQRTEQGDSAMYLCASRTGPSYEQYFGPGTRLTVT.

The CDR3 region has the DNA TGTGCCAGCACTCAGGGTAATTCACCCCTCCACTTT. It encodes CASTQGNSPLHF. This sequence joins TRBV5-6 and TRBJ1-6; D is possibly TRBD1 (5 bases). This CDR3 is 12 amino acids long. Germline lookup yields CDR1 SGHDT and CDR2 YYEEEE. V lost 6 bases, J lost 6 bases, and 7 bases lay in between.

The chain combines TRBV7-6 with TRBJ1-5; D is possibly TRBD1 (6 bases). V was clipped by 0 bases and J by 3 bases, with 9 bases between them. Germline CDR1 is SGHVS and CDR2 is FNYEAQ. This CDR3 has 15 amino acids. The CDR3 here is CASSLAPGVNQPQHF. The CDR3 nucleotides read TGTGCCAGCAGCTTAGCCCCAGGGGTCAATCAGCCCCAGCATTTT.

This sequence joins TRBV7-3 and TRBJ2-1; TRBD2 might be the D (5 bases). Trimming removed 1 base at V and 6 bases at J, with 16 bases between. The CDR3 is 16 residues long. Per germline, CDR1 SGHTA and CDR2 FQGTGA. CDR3 amino acids: CASSLNRGESSNEQFF. The DNA for the CDR3 is TGTGCCAGCAGCTTAAACCGGGGAGAAAGTAGCAATGAGCAGTTCTTC. The full variable domain, with the rest looked up from reference TRBV7-3 and TRBJ2-1, is GAGVSQTPSNKVTEKGKYVELRCDPISGHTALYWYRQSLGQGPEFLIYFQGTGAADDSGLPNDRFFAVRPEGSVSTLKIQRTERGDSAVYLCASSLNRGESSNEQFFGPGTRLTVL.

The chain joins TRBV2 to TRBJ2-1; 8 bases are a match to TRBD2. Germline CDR1 and CDR2: SNHLY and FYNNEI. The J segment lost 10 bases and the V segment lost 4 bases, leaving 9 bases of the junction unmatched. This CDR3 region has 14 residues. Written as DNA, the CDR3 is TGTGCCAGCAGTGTCGGGGGGGCCCTTCGGGAGCAGTTCTTC. Its translation is CASSVGGALREQFF.

CDR3 in amino acids: CASSPLAGVSDEQYF. CDR3 nucleotides: TGTGCCAGTAGTCCCCTAGCGGGAGTGTCCGACGAGCAGTACTTC. The gene calls are TRBV19 and TRBJ2-7; the match to TRBD2 covers 10 bases. Germline V gene sequence: CDR1 LNHDA, CDR2 SQIVND (reference sequence). The CDR3 is made up of 15 amino acids. The J segment lost 5 bases and the V segment lost 5 bases, leaving 9 bases of the junction unmatched.

The chain joins TRBV5-1 to TRBJ2-1; no reliable D call. V dropped 4 bases and J dropped 0 bases, with 14 bases sitting between them. The germline CDR1 and CDR2 sequences are SGHRS and YFSETQ. This CDR3 spans 16 amino acids. DNA of the CDR3: TGCGCCAGCAGCCCCGGATGGGGTATCTCCTACAATGAGCAGTTCTTC. This codes for CASSPGWGISYNEQFF.

The chain carries TRBV5-5 and TRBJ2-2; tentatively, D is TRBD1 or TRBD2 (5 bases each). V was clipped by 2 bases and J by 6 bases, with 11 bases between them. Germline loops: CDR1 SGHKS, CDR2 YYEKEE (reference sequence). This CDR3 has 14 amino acids. The DNA for the CDR3 is TGTGCCAGCAGCTTTAATATGGGGGCCGGGGAGCTGTTTTTT. Its protein is CASSFNMGAGELFF.

This rearrangement joins TRBV5-6 to TRBJ1-3, with no clear D. Trimming took off 0 bases at V and 1 base at J, with 11 bases between the two ends. Germline CDR1 is SGHDT and CDR2 is YYEEEE. CDR3 length: 16 residues. CDR3 residues: CASSLAVGGSGNTIYF. The DNA for the CDR3 is TGTGCCAGCAGCTTGGCCGTCGGCGGTTCTGGAAACACCATATATTTT.

V and J are TRBV5-4 and TRBJ2-3; D tentatively reads TRBD1 or TRBD2 (6 bases each). CDR3 length equals 15 residues. CDR1 SGHNT and CDR2 YYREEE come from the germline V gene (reference sequence). With 0 bases removed from V and 3 bases from J, the gap between germline ends came to 11 bases. In DNA, the CDR3 is TGTGCCAGCAGCTTGGCAGGAGGGGGGACAGATACGCAGTATTTT. Translation: CASSLAGGGTDTQYF.

This clone appeared a few times. This rearrangement joins TRBV9 to TRBJ1-2, with 8 bases fitting TRBD1. Trimming at V came to 3 bases and at J to 5 bases, leaving 9 bases not matched to a gene. The length of the CDR3 is 15 residues. Germline V gives CDR1 SGDLS, CDR2 YYNGEE. CDR3 loop: CASSGGQARPYGYTF. DNA of the CDR3: TGTGCCAGCAGCGGGGGACAGGCACGTCCTTATGGCTACACCTTC.

The chain is built from TRBV6-4 and TRBJ2-3; D not certain. With 3 bases removed from V and 0 bases from J, the gap between germline ends came to 7 bases. Germline V gene sequence: CDR1 MRHNA, CDR2 SNTAGT. This CDR3 has 14 amino acids. CDR3 protein: CASSDSASTDTQYF. CDR3 DNA: TGTGCCAGCAGTGATTCAGCGAGCACAGATACGCAGTATTTT.

The J gene is TRBJ1-1, the V gene TRBV2, with D possibly being TRBD1 (5 bases). V lost 2 bases, J lost 3 bases, and 16 bases lay in between. Germline assignment: CDR1 SNHLY and CDR2 FYNNEI. The CDR3 runs 16 residues. The CDR3 here is CASSENWGLGDTEAFF. CDR3 coding DNA: TGTGCCAGCAGTGAAAATTGGGGACTCGGGGACACTGAAGCTTTCTTT.

Worth noting for this clone: One end of the junction fails to match germline, which may point to a read error. The V and J genes are TRBV5-4 and TRBJ1-1, with a tentative D call TRBD1 (6 bases). CDR3 length equals 15 residues. Germline CDR1 and CDR2: SGHNT and YYREEE (reference sequence). The CDR3 is CASSQGGPANTEAFF. The CDR3, as DNA: TGCGCCAGCAGCCAAGGGGGGCCCGCGAACACTGAAGCTTTCTTT.

The CDR3 region has the DNA TGTGCCAGCAGCCAGTACAGTAGCGGGGGGGATCAAGAGACCCAGTACTTC. Its translation is CASSQYSSGGDQETQYF. V usage is TRBV4-2 and J usage is TRBJ2-5; 11 nucleotides agree with TRBD2. The germline gives CDR1 LGHNA, CDR2 YNFKEQ. J lost 2 bases, V lost 3 bases, and 8 bases had no gene match. The CDR3 has 17 residues.

J is TRBJ1-3 and V is TRBV5-1; possibly TRBD1 for D (5 bases). Germline values: CDR1 SGHRS, CDR2 YFSETQ. V was cut by 0 bases and J by 4 bases, with 11 bases left in between. The CDR3 runs 15 residues. The CDR3 DNA reads as TGCGCCAGCAGCTTGGATCCAGGGTCCGGAAACACCATATATTTT. This sequence encodes CASSLDPGSGNTIYF.

Here the CDR3 reads CASSYGGPGGELFF. The CDR3 region has the DNA TGTGCCAGCAGTTATGGGGGGCCAGGGGGGGAGCTGTTTTTT. The chain combines TRBV6-6 with TRBJ2-2; possibly TRBD1 or TRBD2 for D (6 bases each). Germline CDR1 and CDR2: MNHNY and SVGAGI (reference sequence). The CDR3 covers 14 residues. Trimming shortened V by 3 bases and J by 8 bases, and 13 bases separated the two germline ends.